This TCR beta chain was recovered during a study of blood T cell repertoires in COVID-19. Study context: Spain, Italy and the United States supplied samples that represented acute and convalescent COVID-19. Sample material is recorded as cDNA or gDNA derived from T cells, B-cell-depleted T cells, or PBMCs.

In the original analysis: Reference gene primer amplification yielded estimated nucleated cell counts. Clones were sequenced by immunoSEQ multiplex PCR, and TCRdb holds only the in-frame ones, with some missing. V and J calls and clone size are those listed in that table; D and trimming were worked out from the DNA. The data show approximately 90,000 clones, about nine tenths seen once. This CDR3 has 16 amino acids. Source material: peripheral blood. The chain employs TRBV21-1 and TRBJ2-3; the table's D call of TRBD1 was not tested on the DNA. TRBV21-1 is assigned pseudogene status. The sequence was obtained from a man aged 50 or older with acute or convalescent COVID-19. The CDR3 sequence is CASSKIKGDVADTQYF. In DNA, the CDR3 is TGTGCCAGCAGCAAAATCAAAGGGGATGTGGCAGATACGCAGTATTTT.